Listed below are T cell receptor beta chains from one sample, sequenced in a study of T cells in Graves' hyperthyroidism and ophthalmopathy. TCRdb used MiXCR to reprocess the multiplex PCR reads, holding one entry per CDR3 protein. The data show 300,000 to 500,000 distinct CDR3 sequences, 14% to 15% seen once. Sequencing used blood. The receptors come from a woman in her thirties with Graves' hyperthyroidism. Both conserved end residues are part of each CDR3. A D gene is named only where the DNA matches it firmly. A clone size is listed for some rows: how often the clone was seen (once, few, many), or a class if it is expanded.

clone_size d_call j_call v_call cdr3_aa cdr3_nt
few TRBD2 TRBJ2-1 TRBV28 CASSSTGTSIAYNEQFF TGTGCCAGCAGTTCGACCGGGACTAGCATAGCCTACAATGAGCAGTTCTTC
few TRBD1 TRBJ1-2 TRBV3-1 CAGLGQGFNYGYTF TGTGCCGGCCTTGGACAGGGCTTTAACTATGGCTACACCTTC
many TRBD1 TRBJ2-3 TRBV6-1 CASRPRQGAEDTQYF TGTGCCAGCAGACCCCGACAGGGGGCGGAAGATACGCAGTATTTT
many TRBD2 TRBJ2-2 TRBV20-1 CSARDPGRGFTGELFF TGCAGTGCTAGAGATCCCGGGCGGGGGTTCACCGGGGAGCTGTTTTTT
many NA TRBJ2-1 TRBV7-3 CASSSPPGRNNEQFF TGTGCCAGCAGCTCCCCCCCCGGGCGGAACAATGAGCAGTTCTTC
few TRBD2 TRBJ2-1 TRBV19 CASSILKAGGHYNEQFF TGTGCCAGTAGTATACTCAAAGCGGGAGGGCACTACAATGAGCAGTTCTTC
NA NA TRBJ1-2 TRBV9 CASSFFEGYTF TGTGCCAGCAGTTTCTTTGAAGGCTACACCTTC
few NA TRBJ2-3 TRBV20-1 CSACGTQSTDTQYF TGCAGTGCTTGCGGGACCCAAAGCACAGATACGCAGTATTTT
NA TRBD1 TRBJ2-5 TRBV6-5 CASSYSGQGALKETQYF TGTGCCAGCAGTTACTCGGGACAGGGGGCCCTTAAAGAGACCCAGTACTTC
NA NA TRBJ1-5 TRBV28 CASSWGPQHF TGTGCCAGCAGCTGGGGGCCCCAGCATTTT
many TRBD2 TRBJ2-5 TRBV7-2 CASSYLAGAETQYF TGTGCCAGCAGCTACTTAGCGGGAGCGGAGACCCAGTACTTC
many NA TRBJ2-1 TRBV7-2 CASSLGSNSYNEQFF TGTGCCAGCAGCCTTGGGTCTAACTCCTACAATGAGCAGTTCTTC
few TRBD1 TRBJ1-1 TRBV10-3 CAIRKDRVSTEAFF TGTGCCATCAGGAAGGACAGGGTAAGCACTGAAGCTTTCTTT
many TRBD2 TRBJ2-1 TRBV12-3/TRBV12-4 CASSLELAGNEQFF TGTGCCAGCAGCTTAGAACTAGCGGGGAATGAGCAGTTCTTC
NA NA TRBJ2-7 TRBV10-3 CAISESWTASPYEQYF TGTGCCATCAGTGAGAGTTGGACAGCCTCCCCCTACGAGCAGTACTTC
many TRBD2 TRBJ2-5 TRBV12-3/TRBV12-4 CASRGLSGYQETQYF TGTGCCAGCAGGGGCCTTAGCGGGTATCAAGAGACCCAGTACTTC
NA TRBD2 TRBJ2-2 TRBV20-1 CSAGSGRVTGELFF TGCAGTGCGGGGAGCGGGAGAGTCACCGGGGAGCTGTTTTTT
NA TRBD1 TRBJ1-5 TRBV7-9 CASGDREYQPQHF TGTGCCAGCGGAGACAGGGAGTATCAGCCCCAGCATTTT
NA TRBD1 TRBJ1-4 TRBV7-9 CASSPSWDRVGEKLFF TGTGCCAGCAGCCCGTCCTGGGACAGGGTGGGCGAAAAACTGTTTTTT
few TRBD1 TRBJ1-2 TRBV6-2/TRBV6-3 CASSYSSQGVGYTF TGTGCCAGCAGTTACTCGAGCCAGGGGGTAGGCTACACCTTC
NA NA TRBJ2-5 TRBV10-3 CAISESGGTQETQYF TGTGCCATCAGTGAGTCAGGTGGAACTCAAGAGACCCAGTACTTC
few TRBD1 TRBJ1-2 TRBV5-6 CASSLGQGFGYTF TGTGCCAGCAGCCTAGGACAGGGATTTGGCTACACCTTC
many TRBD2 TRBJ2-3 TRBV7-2 CASTRKVGTSVLPDTQYF TGTGCCAGCACCCGGAAAGTAGGGACTAGTGTACTCCCAGATACGCAGTATTTT
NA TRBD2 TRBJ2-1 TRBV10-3 CAISGLAGVNEQFF TGTGCCATCAGTGGACTAGCGGGAGTTAATGAGCAGTTCTTC
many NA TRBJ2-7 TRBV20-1 CSARMRYYEQYF TGCAGTGCTAGAATGCGTTACTACGAGCAGTACTTC
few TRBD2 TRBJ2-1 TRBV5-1 CASSRSGSLAGVNEQFF TGCGCCAGCAGCCGGAGTGGCAGCCTAGCGGGAGTGAATGAGCAGTTCTTC
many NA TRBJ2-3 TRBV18 CASSPNHVPVGQGGDTQYF TGTGCCAGCTCACCGAATCATGTACCGGTGGGGCAGGGAGGAGATACGCAGTATTTT
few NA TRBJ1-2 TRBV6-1 CASSLGPLNYGYTF TGTGCCAGCAGTCTAGGTCCCCTTAACTATGGCTACACCTTC
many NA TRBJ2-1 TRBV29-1 CSVESSIYEQFF TGCAGCGTTGAATCTAGTATCTATGAGCAGTTCTTC
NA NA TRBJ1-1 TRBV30 CAWGGMGYTEAFF TGTGCCTGGGGTGGCATGGGGTACACTGAAGCTTTCTTT
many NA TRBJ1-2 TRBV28 CASSLAGGNGYTF TGTGCCAGCAGTTTGGCGGGGGGCAATGGCTACACCTTC
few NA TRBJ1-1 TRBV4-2 CASSQESWGGNTEAFF TGTGCCAGCAGCCAAGAATCCTGGGGGGGGAACACTGAAGCTTTCTTT
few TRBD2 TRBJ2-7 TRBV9 CASSARGELDFDEQYF TGTGCCAGCAGCGCTCGGGGGGAACTAGATTTTGACGAGCAGTACTTC
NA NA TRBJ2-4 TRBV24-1 CATSDGNLAKNIQYF TGTGCCACCAGTGATGGCAACCTAGCCAAAAACATTCAGTACTTC
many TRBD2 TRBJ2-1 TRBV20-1 CSAPGGHNEQFF TGCAGCGCCCCGGGAGGGCACAATGAGCAGTTCTTC
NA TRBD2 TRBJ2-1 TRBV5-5 CASSLDGLAAYNEQFF TGTGCCAGCAGCTTGGACGGACTAGCAGCCTACAATGAGCAGTTCTTC
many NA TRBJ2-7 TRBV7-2 CASSWGLNYEQYF TGTGCCAGCAGCTGGGGACTGAACTACGAGCAGTACTTC
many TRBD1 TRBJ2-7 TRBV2 CASRERQGAFLEQYF TGTGCCAGCAGGGAAAGACAGGGGGCCTTCCTCGAGCAGTACTTC
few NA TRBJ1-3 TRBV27 CASRPLNGNTIYF TGTGCCAGCAGGCCGCTGAATGGAAACACCATATATTTT
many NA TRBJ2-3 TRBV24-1 CATSGGGTDTQYF TGTGCCACCAGTGGAGGGGGTACAGATACGCAGTATTTT
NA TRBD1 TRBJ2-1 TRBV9 CASSESGTVYNEQFF TGTGCCAGCAGCGAATCCGGGACAGTCTACAATGAGCAGTTCTTC
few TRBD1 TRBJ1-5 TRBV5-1 CASSYWTGPDQPQHF TGCGCCAGCAGCTACTGGACAGGACCAGATCAGCCCCAGCATTTT
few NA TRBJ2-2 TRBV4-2 CASSQEFRVNTGELFF TGTGCCAGCAGCCAAGAATTCCGGGTAAACACCGGGGAGCTGTTTTTT
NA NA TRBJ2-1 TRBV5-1 CASSPRGSNSYNEQFF TGCGCCAGCAGCCCCAGAGGGTCTAACTCCTACAATGAGCAGTTCTTC
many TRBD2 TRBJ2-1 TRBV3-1 CASSPGLAGVSSYNEQFF TGTGCCAGCAGCCCGGGACTAGCGGGCGTCAGCTCCTACAATGAGCAGTTCTTC
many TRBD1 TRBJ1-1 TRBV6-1 CASSSGRGGTEAFF TGTGCCAGCAGCTCGGGCAGGGGGGGCACTGAAGCTTTCTTT
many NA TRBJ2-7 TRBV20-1 CSLPPGAYSYEQYF TGCAGTCTACCCCCGGGCGCTTACTCCTACGAGCAGTACTTC
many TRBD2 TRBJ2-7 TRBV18 CASSPERTSDYEQYF TGTGCCAGCTCACCGGAACGGACTAGCGACTACGAGCAGTACTTC
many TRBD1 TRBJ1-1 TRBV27 CASSLRDRGYTEAFF TGTGCCAGCAGTTTACGCGACAGGGGGTACACTGAAGCTTTCTTT
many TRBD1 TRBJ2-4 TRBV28 CASSSDRGHKNIQYF TGTGCCAGCAGTTCGGACAGGGGGCACAAAAACATTCAGTACTTC
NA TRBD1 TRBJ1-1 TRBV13 CASSALRGLNTEAFF TGTGCCAGCAGCGCGCTCAGGGGGTTGAACACTGAAGCTTTCTTT
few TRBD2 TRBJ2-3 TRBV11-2 CASSLVPGLAGSAQYF TGTGCCAGCAGCTTGGTCCCGGGACTAGCGGGATCTGCGCAGTATTTT
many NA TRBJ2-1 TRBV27 CASRGLSSYNEQFF TGTGCCAGCAGAGGACTGAGCTCCTACAATGAGCAGTTCTTC